The clone carrying this T cell receptor (beta chain) was recorded a few times. As yet, its antigen is unknown. Mismatch with germline at one junction end may stem from a read error. Germline values: CDR1 MDHEN, CDR2 SYDVKM. The CDR3 covers 16 residues. This entry is derived from a study of tumor and adjacent non-tumor tissue in lung cancer. Study summary: Samples averaged around 4.2 million productive TCRbeta reads each.

Three rounds of nested PCR, following a modified ARM-PCR protocol, produced the TCRbeta library. TCRdb re-derived calls from the multiplex PCR reads in MiXCR, one entry per CDR3 protein. Of more than 60,000 distinct CDR3 sequences in the sample, 76% are singletons; the top ten hold under 45%. RNA was extracted from bulk tissue without any cell sorting. Distant lung tissue was collected more than 3 cm away from the tumor edge. Newly diagnosed lung cancer patients had thoracic surgery in China, August–late 2014, without prior chemotherapy. Broader study findings: In normal lung, the top 100 clones were significantly more dominant than in tumor. Tumor tissue had significantly higher TCR diversity than normal lung.

The sequence derives from a man in his sixties with non-small cell lung cancer. The specimen was distant non-tumor lung tissue. The chain uses TRBV28 and TRBJ2-2, with a weak D call TRBD2 (6 bases). For the CDR3, the DNA is TGTGCCAGCAGTTCCGGGGCAGGGTCGAACACCGGGGGGCTGTTTTTT. Translated, it gives CASSSGAGSNTGGLFF.